This TCR beta chain was recorded in a study of OX40 agonist ivuxolimab in advanced cancers. Study in general: All patients had ivuxolimab intravenously every 2 weeks at 0.01 to 10 mg/kg.

Produced via immunoSEQ multiplex PCR; TCRdb's table is partial and in-frame only. The repertoire includes 45,000 to 60,000 clones, 84% of them detected once, and approximately 20% sits in the top ten. Losses at the gene ends were 5 bases for V and 4 bases for J; bases not matched to a gene: 12. CDR3 length: 16 amino acids. The germline gives CDR1 MGHRA, CDR2 YSYEKL. The sequences come from CD4+ or CD8+ T cells sorted from blood, collected in a trial of the OX40 agonist ivuxolimab. The J gene is TRBJ1-1, the V gene TRBV4-1; 8 nucleotides match TRBD1. The sequence was collected from an adult with an advanced solid tumor such as melanoma, head and neck, liver or kidney cancer. The CDR3 region has the DNA TGCGCCAGCAGCAAGGAGACAGGGGTGGTTAGCACTGAAGCTTTCTTT. As protein: CASSKETGVVSTEAFF.